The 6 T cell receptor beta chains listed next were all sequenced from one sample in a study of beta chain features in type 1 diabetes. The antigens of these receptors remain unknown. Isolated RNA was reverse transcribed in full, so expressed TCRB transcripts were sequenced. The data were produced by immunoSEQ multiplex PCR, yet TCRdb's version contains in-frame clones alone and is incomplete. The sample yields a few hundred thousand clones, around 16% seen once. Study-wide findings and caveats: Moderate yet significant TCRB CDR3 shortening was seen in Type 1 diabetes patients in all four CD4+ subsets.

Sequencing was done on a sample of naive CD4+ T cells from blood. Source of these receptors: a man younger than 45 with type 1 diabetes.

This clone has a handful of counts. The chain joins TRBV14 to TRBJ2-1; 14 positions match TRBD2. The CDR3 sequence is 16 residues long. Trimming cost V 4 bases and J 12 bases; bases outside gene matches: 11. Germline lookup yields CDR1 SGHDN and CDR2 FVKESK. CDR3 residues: CASSRRGLAGEDGQFF. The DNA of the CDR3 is TGTGCCAGCAGCCGCAGGGGACTAGCGGGAGAAGATGGGCAGTTCTTC.

CDR3 bases: TGTGCCAGCAGTGAAGAGGGGGGCAAGGAAGAGACCCAGTACTTC. It encodes CASSEEGGKEETQYF. V gene TRBV2 combines with J gene TRBJ2-5; D may match TRBD1 or TRBD2 (6 bases each). Germline CDR1 SNHLY, CDR2 FYNNEI. V gave up 1 base and J gave up 3 bases, with 12 bases separating them. This CDR3 is built from 15 residues.

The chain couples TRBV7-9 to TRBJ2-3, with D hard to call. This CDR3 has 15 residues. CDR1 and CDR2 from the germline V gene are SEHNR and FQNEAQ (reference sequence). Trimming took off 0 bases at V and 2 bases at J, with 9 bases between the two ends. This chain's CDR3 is CASSLAASNTDTQYF. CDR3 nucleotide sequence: TGTGCCAGCAGCTTAGCGGCCAGCAACACAGATACGCAGTATTTT.

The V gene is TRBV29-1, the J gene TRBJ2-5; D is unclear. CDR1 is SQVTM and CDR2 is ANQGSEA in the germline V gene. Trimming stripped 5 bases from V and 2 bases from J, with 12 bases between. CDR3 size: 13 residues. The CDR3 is CSVNGRLQETQYF. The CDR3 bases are TGCAGCGTTAATGGACGGTTACAAGAGACCCAGTACTTC.

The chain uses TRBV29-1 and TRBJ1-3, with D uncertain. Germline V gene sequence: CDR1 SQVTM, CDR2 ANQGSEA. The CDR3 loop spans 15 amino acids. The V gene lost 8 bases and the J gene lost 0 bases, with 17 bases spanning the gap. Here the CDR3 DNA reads TGCAGCACCCGACTACGGGAGAGCTCTGGAAACACCATATATTTT. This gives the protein CSTRLRESSGNTIYF.

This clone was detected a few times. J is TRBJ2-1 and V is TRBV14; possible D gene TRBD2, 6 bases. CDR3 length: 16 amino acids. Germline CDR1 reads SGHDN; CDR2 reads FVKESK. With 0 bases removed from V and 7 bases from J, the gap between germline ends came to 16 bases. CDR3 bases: TGTGCCAGCAGCCAAGACGAGACCAGAGGGAGGAATGAGCAGTTCTTC. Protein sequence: CASSQDETRGRNEQFF.